Below, one T cell receptor beta chain is given with its context. Its antigen remains unknown. These data are taken from a study of Ad26.COV2.S vaccination and SARS-CoV-2 variants. Notes on the study in general: Researchers cautioned that TCR breadth and depth analyses may have underestimated total T cell responses. There was reportedly substantial breadth in spike-specific CD8+ and CD4+ T cell responses after vaccination. Greater spike-specific TCR breadth was seen in vaccine recipients than in placebo recipients.

This sample's treatment: around 19 received Ad26.COV2.S at low or high dose, single or two shots; 5 received placebo; per-sample allocation not given. Each sample was drawn 63 days after the first injection (of vaccine or placebo). The vaccine antigen was prefusion-stabilized Wuhan SARS-CoV-2 spike. Produced via immunoSEQ multiplex PCR; TCRdb's table is partial and in-frame only. The table has 410,000 or so clones, about 90% seen once; the top ten hold about 1.7%. The germline gives CDR1 MDHEN, CDR2 SYDVKM. The CDR3 runs to 15 residues. Trimming removed 5 bases at V and 3 bases at J, with 16 bases between.

Sequences were derived from peripheral blood, sampled in a trial of Ad26.COV2.S vaccine versus placebo. This sequence originates from a person between 18 and 65 years old who received the Ad26.COV2.S COVID-19 vaccine or a placebo. This rearrangement joins TRBV28 to TRBJ1-2; weak D call: TRBD1 (5 bases). In nucleotides, the CDR3 is TGTGCCAGCAGTACCACCCCGGGGCATCACTATGGCTACACCTTC. Translated, it gives CASSTTPGHHYGYTF.